What follows describes a single TCR beta chain. In this sample, this clonotype turned up many times. There is no known antigen for this receptor. Base-call qualities are not available, and no considerably larger clone is one nucleotide away. From cysteine to phenylalanine, the CDR3 is 16 amino acids long. Only CDR3 DNA remains: 48 bases, in frame from the first base. The germline V gene sets CDR1 to SGHTA and CDR2 to FQGTGA. V is trimmed back by 5 bases and J by 5 bases, and the junction contains 5 bases that no gene match accounts for. Receptor libraries were prepared by RACE. The sequencer was a NextSeq 500. During library preparation, unique molecular identifiers were attached to individual cDNA molecules so that TCRs could be counted quantitatively and reproducibly. Both TCR alpha and TCR beta chains were sequenced from each blood RNA sample. From the authors' description of their analysis: The median number of TCRs per sample was 95,638, ranging from roughly 20,000 to 700,000. V, J and CDR3 annotation of the TCR reads was performed with the Decombinator software suite. For PS versus PT1 abundance plots, all samples were subsampled to the same number of TCRs (28,000). Expanded TCRs were defined as absent before sensitization and observed at least eight times at the 2-week time point. TCRdb handled the public reads itself, with Q25 trimming in fastp and clone calling in MiXCR, and kept productive beta chains. Rows matching on CDR3 protein sequence are summarized as one entry with the most common DNA and genes. Here the V and J calls rest on TCRdb's processing, not on the authors' analysis. The sample records tens of thousands of distinct CDR3 sequences, 3% to 4% of which are singletons. The ten largest clonotypes hold about 7.4% of the sample.

The sample belongs to a study of human T cells and chemical hapten exposure listed by TCRdb under 2021. Regarding the research as a whole: For sensitization, 2% DPC in acetone was applied to a 2 cm by 2 cm area of upper inner arm skin. Blood for TCR sequencing was provided by twenty-nine alopecia patients at one to four time points (pre-sensitization, 2, 6 and 24 weeks). The patient cohort, mostly female, included alopecia areata with under or over 50% scalp involvement, alopecia totalis and alopecia universalis. Throughout the study period of around 24 weeks, patients also received therapeutic DPC doses to the scalp every week. The study tracked peripheral blood TCR repertoire changes in vivo during primary and secondary sensitization to the hapten diphenylcyclopropenone (DPC) in alopecia patients. Libraries were combined into a pool for sequencing, and differences in TCR yield between samples came mainly from small differences in library volumes within the pool. Patch testing was performed on the upper back with Finn chambers containing 0.01% DPC, and the patch tests were scored after 6 days according to International Contact Dermatitis Research Group standards. Blood samples were taken from patients before sensitization (week 0) and then at 2, 6 and about 24 weeks after DPC sensitization.

The investigation overall reported the following: The number of PT1 expanded TCRs positively correlated with patch test score, significant at thresholds 8, 16 and 32 but not 4. After repeated subsampling, the strength of the expansion versus patch-test correlation and the threshold at which it became significant changed. DPC sensitization did not change how many TCRs were above 1 in 1000 frequency, and no evidence was found of alterations in global repertoire structure. Significantly more large CDR3 similarity clusters were formed by expanded TCRs than by pre-sensitization or healthy control sets, consistent with antigen-driven responses. All patients had alopecia, a presumed autoimmune disease, so their immune response might differ from that of healthy individuals.

The sample's time point label, decoded: patch test 2, 6 weeks after DPC sensitization. The treatment or condition label, as the study defines it: therapeutic diphenylcyclopropenone sensitization with weekly scalp DPC. Blood at each patch-test visit was drawn before the patch test was applied. Eligible patients were aged 18 to 70, diagnosed with alopecia, deemed suitable for DPC therapy, and excluded if pregnant. Total RNA was extracted from unfractionated whole blood that had been collected in Tempus Blood RNA tubes. This sequence originates from a man in his forties with alopecia areata. Some clones in this sample may be carry-over from other donors' samples. Sequenced here: whole blood, sampled in connection with sensitization to the hapten diphenylcyclopropenone (DPC). The sequence is built from TRBV7-3 and TRBJ2-1; 14 bases in the middle match TRBD2. The CDR3 protein is CASSPPGLAGDNEQFF. Here is the DNA: TGTGCCAGCAGCCCCCCGGGACTAGCGGGAGACAATGAGCAGTTCTTC.